What follows describes a single T cell receptor beta chain. Antigen unknown. This record comes from a study of cytomegalovirus exposure and HLA in healthy donors. Broader study findings: The study designated 150 to 200 TCR beta chains cytomegalovirus-associated. In a later analysis, at a false discovery rate of 0.05, 15,000 to 20,000 TCR beta sequences were associated with HLA alleles. In a later analysis, TCR beta V- and J-gene trimming showed a link to a missense DCLRE1C variant. There were a few CMV-associated chains whose specificity for CMV antigens was confirmed in vitro.

CDR3 size: 14 residues. Germline lookup yields CDR1 MGHRA and CDR2 YSYEKL. Trimming removed 0 bases from V and 2 bases from J, with 7 bases in between. This PCR relied on a set of 60 Vbeta primers and 13 Jbeta primers. TCRdb's copy holds only in-frame clones and misses some; the assay was immunoSEQ multiplex PCR. The profile shows fewer than 250,000 clones, roughly 75% of them singletons. The sequenced sample consisted of PBMCs. The chain joins TRBV4-1 to TRBJ2-5, with D possibly being TRBD1 (5 bases). This sequence originates from a man aged 30-40 years in good health and CMV-seropositive. The DNA for the CDR3 is TGCGCCAGCAGCCAAGAACGACAGCAAGAGACCCAGTACTTC. Translating gives CASSQERQQETQYF.